The 3 T cell receptor beta chains below come from one sample, sequenced in a study of T cells in narcolepsy. The assay was immunoSEQ multiplex PCR, and TCRdb's table has in-frame clones only and misses some. The table includes about 25,000 clones, just under 85% detected once. The specimen was CD45RA- memory CD4+ T cells from PBMCs. Source of these receptors: a human donor with narcolepsy.

J is TRBJ1-1 and V is TRBV11-3, with D perhaps matching TRBD1 (6 bases). Germline-derived CDR1 and CDR2 are SGHNT and YENEEA. CDR3 length equals 15 residues. Trimming stripped 2 bases from V and 1 base from J, with 11 bases between. DNA of the CDR3: TGTGCCAGCAGCTTAAGGGGGAGACAGAACACTGAAGCTTTCTTT. Translation: CASSLRGRQNTEAFF.

J is TRBJ2-1 and V is TRBV5-1, with 7 positions matching TRBD2. This CDR3 has 13 amino acids. Per germline, CDR1 SGHRS and CDR2 YFSETQ. Germline trimming cut 4 bases from V and 8 bases from J; bases unmatched to any gene: 6. Here the CDR3 DNA reads TGCGCCAGCAGCGGCGGGAGAAGGGATGAGCAGTTCTTC. As protein: CASSGGRRDEQFF.

This chain uses TRBV6-6 with TRBJ1-2, with a possible D match to TRBD1 (5 bases). With 0 bases removed from V and 7 bases from J, the gap between germline ends came to 9 bases. Germline V gives CDR1 MNHNY, CDR2 SVGAGI (reference sequence). There are 13 residues in the CDR3. The CDR3 region is CASSYSGGTGYTF. CDR3 DNA sequence: TGTGCCAGCAGTTACTCTGGCGGGACTGGCTACACCTTC.